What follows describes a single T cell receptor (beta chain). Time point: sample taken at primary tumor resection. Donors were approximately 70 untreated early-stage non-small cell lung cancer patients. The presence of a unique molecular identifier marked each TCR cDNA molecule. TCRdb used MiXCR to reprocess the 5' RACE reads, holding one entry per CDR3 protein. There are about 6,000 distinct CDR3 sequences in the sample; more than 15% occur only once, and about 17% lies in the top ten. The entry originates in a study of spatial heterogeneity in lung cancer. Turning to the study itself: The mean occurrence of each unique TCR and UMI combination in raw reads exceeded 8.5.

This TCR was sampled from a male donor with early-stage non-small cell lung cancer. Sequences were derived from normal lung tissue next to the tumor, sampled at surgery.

The CDR3 sequence is CASSLSGTSTEQYF. CDR3 DNA: TGTGCCAGCAGCCTTTCCGGGACTAGCACCGAGCAGTACTTC. The gene calls are TRBV6-5 and TRBJ2-7; the match to TRBD2 covers 9 bases. Losses at the gene ends were 6 bases for V and 6 bases for J; bases not matched to a gene: 9. This CDR3 is 14 amino acids long. Germline V gene lookup returns CDR1 MNHEY and CDR2 SVGAGI.